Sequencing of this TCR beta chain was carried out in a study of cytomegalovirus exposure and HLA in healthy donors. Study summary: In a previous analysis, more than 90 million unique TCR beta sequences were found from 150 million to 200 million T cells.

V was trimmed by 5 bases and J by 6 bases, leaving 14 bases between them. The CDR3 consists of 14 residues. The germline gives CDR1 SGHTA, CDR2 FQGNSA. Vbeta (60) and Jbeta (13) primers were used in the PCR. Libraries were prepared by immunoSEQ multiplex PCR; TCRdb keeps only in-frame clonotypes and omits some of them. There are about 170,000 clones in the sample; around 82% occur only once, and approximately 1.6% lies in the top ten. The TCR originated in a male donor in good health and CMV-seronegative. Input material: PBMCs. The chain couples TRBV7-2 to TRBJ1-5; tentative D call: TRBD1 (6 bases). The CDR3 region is CASSLDRIGQPQHF. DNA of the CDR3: TGTGCCAGCAGCCTAGACAGGATAGGTCAGCCCCAGCATTTT.